Given below is one T cell receptor beta chain in context. Its target is unknown. Trimming left V 0 bases short and J 7 bases short, with 13 bases between. Germline loops: CDR1 SGHNT, CDR2 YYREEE (reference sequence). The length of the CDR3 is 14 residues. Here immunoSEQ multiplex PCR was the method, and the copy in TCRdb shows in-frame clones only, minus some. The data hold 84,000 or so clones, with about 92% observed a single time. This sample was included in a study of T cell responses to AZD1222 COVID-19 vaccine. Overall study findings and caveats: Only a handful of AZD1222 recipients were seropositive at baseline. Spike-specific TCR breadth and depth rose after two AZD1222 doses. Females made up more of the donors, who were largely white British, and clonal diversity may have come out too low. Sampling captured repertoires only after the peak T cell response.

The TCR comes from an adult in good health. The rearrangement links TRBV5-4 to TRBJ1-2; weak D call: TRBD1 (5 bases). The sequences come from peripheral blood, collected on day 0 of AZD1222 vaccination. The CDR3 nucleotides are TGTGCCAGCAGCTTGGCACAGGCGGGAGGTGGCTACACCTTC. The encoded protein is CASSLAQAGGGYTF.